The 21 T cell receptor beta chains reported below all come from one sample, sequenced in a study of hypomethylating agent response in myelodysplastic syndrome. Method: immunoSEQ multiplex PCR; TCRdb's copy keeps in-frame clones and lacks some. In the table there are approximately 5,800 clones, 70% to 90% of which are singletons. The source material was bone marrow, sampled before or after starting hypomethylating agent treatment for myelodysplastic syndrome (not recorded which). These receptors all come from a human donor with myelodysplastic syndrome.

This clone was seen only a few times. The chain couples TRBV18 to TRBJ1-1; 7 nucleotides align to TRBD1. Germline V gene data show CDR1 as KGHSH and CDR2 as LQKENI. There are 12 residues in the CDR3. J was trimmed by 10 bases and V by 4 bases; bases with no gene match: 6. This chain's CDR3 is CASSLDREVAFF. DNA of the CDR3: TGTGCCAGCTCACTCGACAGGGAGGTAGCTTTCTTT.

This chain connects TRBV5-4 to TRBJ2-2; D unclear. Germline CDR1 SGHNT, CDR2 YYREEE (reference sequence). Trimming stripped 1 base from V and 2 bases from J, with 12 bases between. The CDR3 loop spans 16 amino acids. CDR3 residues: CASSLTARTNTGELFF. The CDR3, as DNA: TGTGCCAGCAGCTTGACGGCCAGAACTAACACCGGGGAGCTGTTTTTT.

This clone was seen a handful of times. The chain joins TRBV2 to TRBJ1-2; D call uncertain. This CDR3 has 12 residues. Between the trimmed V and J ends, which lost 3 bases and 3 bases, there was a span of 5 bases. Germline loops: CDR1 SNHLY, CDR2 FYNNEI. The CDR3 reads CASSETDYGYTF. CDR3 in DNA: TGTGCCAGCAGTGAGACCGACTATGGCTACACCTTC.

The chain uses TRBV12-5 and TRBJ1-5, with a possible D match to TRBD1 (5 bases). The CDR3 sequence is 14 residues long. Germline assignment: CDR1 LGHNT and CDR2 FRNRAP. V gave up 5 bases and J gave up 4 bases, with 12 bases separating them. CDR3 protein: CASGTFGGNQPQHF. The CDR3 DNA reads as TGTGCTAGTGGTACCTTCGGGGGTAATCAGCCCCAGCATTTT.

The chain links TRBV2 to TRBJ2-7; tentatively, D is TRBD1 (5 bases). V dropped 3 bases and J dropped 3 bases, with 6 bases sitting between them. Germline CDR1 SNHLY, CDR2 FYNNEI. CDR3 size: 12 residues. The CDR3 DNA reads TGTGCCAGCAGTGAGCAGGGCTACGAGCAGTACTTC. Protein: CASSEQGYEQYF.

The chain joins TRBV6-6 to TRBJ2-5; TRBD1 matches 7 bases. Gene TRBJ2-7 matches the end of the DNA better, so the J call may be wrong. CDR1 and CDR2 from the germline V gene are MNHNY and SVGAGI (reference sequence). This CDR3 is built from 16 residues. In DNA, the CDR3 is TGTGCCAGCAGTACGACCCGGACAGGCCAGACCTACGAGCAGTACTTC. Its protein product is CASSTTRTGQTYEQYF.

The rearrangement joins TRBV10-2 to TRBJ2-2, with 11 bases that match TRBD2. Germline V CDR1 and CDR2: WSHSY, SAAADI. CDR3 length equals 17 residues. Trimming at V came to 6 bases and at J to 3 bases, leaving 9 bases not matched to a gene. CDR3 amino acids: CASSDSGGATDTGELFF. In DNA form, the CDR3 reads TGCGCCAGCAGCGATAGCGGGGGGGCCACCGACACCGGGGAGCTGTTTTTT.

The gene calls are TRBV25-1 and TRBJ1-4; perhaps TRBD1 as D (6 bases). Between the trimmed V and J ends, which lost 2 bases and 14 bases, there was a span of 27 bases. Germline CDR1 MGHDK, CDR2 SYGVNS. This CDR3 spans 17 amino acids. Here the CDR3 reads CASSERIGGAGAVNLFF. The CDR3 DNA follows: TGTGCCAGCAGTGAAAGAATAGGGGGTGCCGGGGCCGTTAATCTGTTTTTT. Full variable domain (missing parts from reference TRBV25-1 and TRBJ1-4): EADIYQTPRYLVIGTGKKITLECSQTMGHDKMYWYQQDPGMELHLIHYSYGVNSTEKGDLSSESTVSRIRTEHFPLTLESARPSHTSQYLCASSERIGGAGAVNLFFGSGTQLSVL.

V is TRBV30 and J is TRBJ1-6; 9 bases map to TRBD1. The CDR3 consists of 14 residues. Trimming cost V 2 bases and J 6 bases; bases outside gene matches: 2. CDR1 is GTSNPN and CDR2 is SVGIG in the germline V gene (reference sequence). This chain's CDR3 is CAWSRDRANSPLHF. The CDR3 DNA reads as TGTGCCTGGAGTCGGGACAGGGCTAATTCACCCCTCCACTTT. Supplemented by reference TRBV30 and TRBJ1-6, the full variable domain reads SQTIHQWPATLVQPVGSPLSLECTVEGTSNPNLYWYRQAAGRGLQLLFYSVGIGQISSEVPQNLSASRPQDRQFILSSKKLLLSDSGFYLCAWSRDRANSPLHFGNGTRLTVT.

The chain combines TRBV9 with TRBJ1-1; D is unresolved. CDR3 length: 15 amino acids. Germline V gives CDR1 SGDLS, CDR2 YYNGEE. V lost 2 bases and J lost 4, with 15 bases in between. CDR3 nucleotides: TGTGCCAGCAGCGTTTTTCGGGATCTTGGCACTGAAGCTTTCTTT. This sequence encodes CASSVFRDLGTEAFF. Using reference TRBV9 and TRBJ1-1 for the parts outside the CDR3, the full variable domain is DSGVTQTPKHLITATGQRVTLRCSPRSGDLSVYWYQQSLDQGLQFLIQYYNGEERAKGNILERFSAQQFPDLHSELNLSSLELGDSALYFCASSVFRDLGTEAFFGQGTRLTVV.

This clone is categorized as large (0.1 to 1%). V usage is TRBV7-9 and J usage is TRBJ1-6; tentative D call: TRBD1 (6 bases). This CDR3 is built from 15 residues. The germline V and J ends were trimmed by 4 bases and 7 bases, with 14 bases remaining between them. Germline V gives CDR1 SEHNR, CDR2 FQNEAQ (reference sequence). This CDR3 reads CASSSTGPGNSPLHF. CDR3 coding DNA: TGTGCCAGCAGCTCAACAGGGCCCGGAAATTCACCCCTCCACTTT.

The chain recombines TRBV9 with TRBJ2-5, with a tentative D call TRBD2 (5 bases). TRBJ2-7 matches the DNA end more closely, so the J call is doubtful. CDR1 is SGDLS, CDR2 YYNGEE, per germline. The CDR3 is 15 residues long. The chain's CDR3 is CASSVEGGLAYEQYF. CDR3 nucleotides: TGTGCCAGCAGCGTAGAGGGTGGGTTAGCGTACGAGCAGTACTTC.

The chain employs TRBV5-4 and TRBJ1-2, with no clear D. Germline CDR1 is SGHNT and CDR2 is YYREEE (reference sequence). The CDR3 loop spans 15 amino acids. V was cut by 2 bases and J by 2 bases, with 13 bases left in between. The CDR3 sequence is CASSFLAEANYGYTF. CDR3 in DNA: TGTGCCAGCAGCTTTCTCGCAGAAGCCAACTATGGCTACACCTTC. Full variable domain (rest looked up from reference TRBV5-4 and TRBJ1-2): ETGVTQSPTHLIKTRGQQVTLRCSSQSGHNTVSWYQQALGQGPQFIFQYYREEENGRGNFPPRFSGLQFPNYSSELNVNALELDDSALYLCASSFLAEANYGYTFGSGTRLTVV.

This rearrangement joins TRBV5-5 to TRBJ1-4; D gene unclear. Per the germline V gene, CDR1 is SGHKS and CDR2 is YYEKEE (reference sequence). The germline V and J ends were trimmed by 4 bases and 0 bases, with 4 bases remaining between them. This CDR3 region has 13 residues. The CDR3 DNA reads TGTGCCAGCAGCAACCCAACTAATGAAAAACTGTTTTTT. This gives the protein CASSNPTNEKLFF.

V and J are TRBV11-2 and TRBJ2-5; no clear D gene. CDR3 length: 13 residues. Per the germline V gene, CDR1 is SGHAT and CDR2 is FQNNGV. V lost 5 bases to trimming and J lost 5 bases, with 12 bases between them. CDR3 region: CASSPPVTETQYF. In DNA, the CDR3 is TGTGCCAGCAGCCCCCCCGTAACTGAGACCCAGTACTTC.

The rearrangement links TRBV11-2 to TRBJ2-2; unclear D gene. CDR1 is SGHAT, CDR2 FQNNGV, per germline. V was cut by 4 bases and J by 8 bases, with 11 bases left in between. The CDR3 covers 13 residues. CDR3 sequence (DNA): TGTGCCAGCAGCTCTACCCGCCAGGGGGAGCTGTTTTTT. This sequence encodes CASSSTRQGELFF.

The rearrangement links TRBV10-3 to TRBJ2-5, with TRBD1 matching over 11 bases. Germline V lookup: CDR1 ENHRY, CDR2 SYGVKD. This CDR3 comprises 14 residues. Trimming cost V 8 bases and J 2 bases; bases outside gene matches: 4. The CDR3 nucleotides read TGTGCCATCGGTCGGGACAGGGGGCAAGAGACCCAGTACTTC. Its protein product is CAIGRDRGQETQYF.

This chain uses TRBV19 with TRBJ2-7, with no clear D. The CDR3 extends over 11 amino acids. Trimming left V 4 bases short and J 3 bases short, with 4 bases between. The germline gives CDR1 LNHDA, CDR2 SQIVND (reference sequence). The chain's CDR3 is CASSTGYEQYF. Written as DNA, the CDR3 is TGTGCCAGTAGTACCGGCTACGAGCAGTACTTC.

V gene TRBV4-3 combines with J gene TRBJ2-7; no clear D. The CDR3 is 13 residues long. V lost 0 bases to trimming and J lost 4 bases, with 7 bases between them. Germline V CDR1 and CDR2: LGHNA, YSLEER. In DNA form, the CDR3 reads TGCGCCAGCAGCCAAGATCTAATGTACGAGCAGTACTTC. Protein sequence: CASSQDLMYEQYF.

The rearrangement links TRBV7-2 to TRBJ2-2; tentatively, D is TRBD1 (6 bases). Trimming took off 0 bases at V and 5 bases at J, with 16 bases between the two ends. The V gene's germline CDR1 is SGHTA and CDR2 FQGNSA. The CDR3 covers 17 residues. The CDR3 coding sequence is TGTGCCAGCAGCTTAGCGTGGGGTGGGACACTTACCGGGGAGCTGTTTTTT. The encoded protein is CASSLAWGGTLTGELFF.

The chain combines TRBV5-1 with TRBJ1-3; D is uncertain. Germline assignment: CDR1 SGHRS and CDR2 YFSETQ. V lost 0 bases and J 0 bases, leaving 10 bases between the germline ends. The CDR3 sequence is 16 residues long. This chain's CDR3 is CASSLGAPSSGNTIYF. DNA of the CDR3: TGCGCCAGCAGCTTGGGTGCACCTAGCTCTGGAAACACCATATATTTT. The full variable domain, in which reference TRBV5-1 and TRBJ1-3 provide the parts outside the CDR3, is KAGVTQTPRYLIKTRGQQVTLSCSPISGHRSVSWYQQTPGQGLQFLFEYFSETQRNKGNFPGRFSGRQFSNSRSEMNVSTLELGDSALYLCASSLGAPSSGNTIYFGEGSWLTVV.